A selection of T cell receptor beta chains follows, all from one sample in a study of T cell responses to AZD1222 COVID-19 vaccine. Clones were sequenced by immunoSEQ multiplex PCR, and TCRdb holds only the in-frame ones, with some missing. Here the sample spans 140,000 to 150,000 clones, approximately 90% being singletons. Sequencing was performed on peripheral blood, taken on day 0 of AZD1222 vaccination. The receptors come from an adult in good health. The conserved cysteine and the conserved F or W are not part of the CDR3 here. Each record gives: V gene, CDR3 protein.

TRBV20-1 SASALGALDSPLH
TRBV29-1 SVRDRGPVGYT
TRBV12-3/TRBV12-4 ASSLGVFTPLH
TRBV12-5 ASARGANYGYT
TRBV2 ASSVLGQGHEQY
TRBV7-2 ASSLDGTSANSYNEQF
TRBV19 ASSTQGLVNEQF
TRBV5-4 ASSLNGNVHQPQH
TRBV6-2/TRBV6-3 ASSPTRTGYNEQF
TRBV5-1 ASSLSPTGGGLDTQY
TRBV5-1 ASSPGTGGTGELF
TRBV19 ASSPGLAGGWAQETQY
TRBV7-8 ASSLAAGGSVLGELF
TRBV28 ASRVRDVAYNEQF
TRBV19 ASQGTGDNSPLH
TRBV19 ASSILGYGNQPQH
TRBV7-7 ASSQYDGQSTEAF
TRBV12-3/TRBV12-4 ASRRAFNEQF
TRBV7-9 ASSLGAGNQPQH
TRBV18 ASSRVANEQF
TRBV7-8 ASSPPLAGHINQPQH
TRBV2 ASSEMGQRNYGYT
TRBV12-5 ASGRGLQGQAETQY
TRBV4-3 ASSQDLGNNPYEQY
TRBV3-1/TRBV3-2 ASSPRLRRALGELF
TRBV30 AWSGWGFTEAF
TRBV2 ASSESGRGPYEQY
TRBV15 ATSRDQGTYEQY
TRBV4-3 ASSQDMHNTEAF
TRBV19 ASSPGVLSYEQY
TRBV6-5 ASSYVSGRGNEQF
TRBV6-1 ASSEGQGGRGLLLTEAF
TRBV18 ASSPDPYPSSYNEQF
TRBV12-3/TRBV12-4 ASRTGTAEEQF